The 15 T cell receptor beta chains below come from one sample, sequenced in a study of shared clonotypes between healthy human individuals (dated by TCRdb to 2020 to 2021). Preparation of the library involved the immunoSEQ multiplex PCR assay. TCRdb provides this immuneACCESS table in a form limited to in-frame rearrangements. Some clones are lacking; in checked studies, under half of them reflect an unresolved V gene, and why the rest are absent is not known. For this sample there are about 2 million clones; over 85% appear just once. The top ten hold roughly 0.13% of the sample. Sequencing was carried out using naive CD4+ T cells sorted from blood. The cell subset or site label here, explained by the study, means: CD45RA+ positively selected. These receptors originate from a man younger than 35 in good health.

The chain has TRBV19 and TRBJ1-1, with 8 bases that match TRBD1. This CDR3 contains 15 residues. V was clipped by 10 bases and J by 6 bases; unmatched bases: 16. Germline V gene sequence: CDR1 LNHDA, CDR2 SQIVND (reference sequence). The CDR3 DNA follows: TGTGCCACTATCTCCCCGGGACAGGCAAAGTCTGAAGCTTTCTTT. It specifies CATISPGQAKSEAFF.

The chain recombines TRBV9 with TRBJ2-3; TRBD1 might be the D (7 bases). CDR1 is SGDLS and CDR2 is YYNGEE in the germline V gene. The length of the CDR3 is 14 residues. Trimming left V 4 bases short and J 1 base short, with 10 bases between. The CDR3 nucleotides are TGTGCCAGCAGCTTCAGGGGGGGCACAGATACGCAGTATTTT. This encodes CASSFRGGTDTQYF.

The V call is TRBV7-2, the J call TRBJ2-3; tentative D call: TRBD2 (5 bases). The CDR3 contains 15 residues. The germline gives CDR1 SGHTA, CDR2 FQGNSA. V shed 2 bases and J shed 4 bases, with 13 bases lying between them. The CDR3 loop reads CASSLRWLEADTQYF. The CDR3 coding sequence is TGTGCCAGCAGCTTACGATGGTTGGAGGCAGATACGCAGTATTTT.

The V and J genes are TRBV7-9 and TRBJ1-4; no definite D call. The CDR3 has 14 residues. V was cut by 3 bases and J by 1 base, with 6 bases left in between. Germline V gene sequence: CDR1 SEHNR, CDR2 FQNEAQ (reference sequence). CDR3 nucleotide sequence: TGTGCCAGCAGCTTTTGGGGAACTAATGAAAAACTGTTTTTT. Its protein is CASSFWGTNEKLFF.

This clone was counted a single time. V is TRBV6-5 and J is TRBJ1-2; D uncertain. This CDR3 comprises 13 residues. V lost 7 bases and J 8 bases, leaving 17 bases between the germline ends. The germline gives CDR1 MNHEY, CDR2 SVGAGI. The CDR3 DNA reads TGTGCCAGCACCCCACCGCAGGTGGGAGGCTACACCTTC. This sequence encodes CASTPPQVGGYTF.

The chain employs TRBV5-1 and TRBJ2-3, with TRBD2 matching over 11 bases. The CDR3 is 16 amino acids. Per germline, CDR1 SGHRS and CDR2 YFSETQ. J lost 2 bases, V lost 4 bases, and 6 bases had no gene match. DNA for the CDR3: TGCGCCAGCAGCGGCGGGACTAGCGGTCCCACAGATACGCAGTATTTT. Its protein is CASSGGTSGPTDTQYF.

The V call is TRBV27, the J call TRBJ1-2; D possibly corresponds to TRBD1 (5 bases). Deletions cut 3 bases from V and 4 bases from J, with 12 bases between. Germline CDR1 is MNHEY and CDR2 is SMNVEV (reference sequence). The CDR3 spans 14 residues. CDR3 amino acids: CASSFNGGAYGYTF. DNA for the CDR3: TGTGCCAGCAGTTTCAATGGAGGGGCCTATGGCTACACCTTC.

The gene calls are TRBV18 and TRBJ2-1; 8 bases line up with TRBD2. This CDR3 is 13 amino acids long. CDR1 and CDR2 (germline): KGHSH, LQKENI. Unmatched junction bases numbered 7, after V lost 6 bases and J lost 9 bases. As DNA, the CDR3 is TGTGCCAGCTCCGGGACTAGGGGGGTTGAGCAGTTCTTC. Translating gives CASSGTRGVEQFF.

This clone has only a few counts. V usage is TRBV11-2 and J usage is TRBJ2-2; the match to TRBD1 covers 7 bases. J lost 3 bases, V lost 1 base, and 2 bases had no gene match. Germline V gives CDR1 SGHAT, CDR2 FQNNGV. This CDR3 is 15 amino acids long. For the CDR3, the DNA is TGTGCCAGCAGCTTAGGTGACAGGGACACCGGGGAGCTGTTTTTT. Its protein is CASSLGDRDTGELFF.

Here the CDR3 reads CASSILGTRAYNEQFF. In nucleotides, the CDR3 is TGTGCCAGTAGTATCCTAGGGACTAGAGCTTACAATGAGCAGTTCTTC. The chain links TRBV19 to TRBJ2-1, with 8 nucleotides matching TRBD2. The CDR3 covers 16 residues. CDR1 is LNHDA, CDR2 SQIVND, per germline (reference sequence). The V and J ends lost 3 bases and 4 bases, in that order; junction bases with no gene match: 8.

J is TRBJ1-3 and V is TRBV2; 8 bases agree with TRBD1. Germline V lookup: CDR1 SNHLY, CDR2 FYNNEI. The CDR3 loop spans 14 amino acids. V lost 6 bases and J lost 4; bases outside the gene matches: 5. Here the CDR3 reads CASRTDRAGNTIYF. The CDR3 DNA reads TGTGCCAGCAGGACGGACAGGGCCGGAAACACCATATATTTT.

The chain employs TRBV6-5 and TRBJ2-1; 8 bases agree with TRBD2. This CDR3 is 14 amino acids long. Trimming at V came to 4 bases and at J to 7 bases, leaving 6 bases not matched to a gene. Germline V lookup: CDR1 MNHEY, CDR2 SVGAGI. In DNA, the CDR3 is TGTGCCAGCAGTTCCCTGACTAGCGTGAATGAGCAGTTCTTC. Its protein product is CASSSLTSVNEQFF.

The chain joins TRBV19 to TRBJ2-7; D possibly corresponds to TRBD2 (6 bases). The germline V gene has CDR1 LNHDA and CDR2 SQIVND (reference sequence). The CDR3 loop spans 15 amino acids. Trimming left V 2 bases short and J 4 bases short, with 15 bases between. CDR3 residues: CASSIMEGLDYEQYF. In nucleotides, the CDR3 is TGTGCCAGTAGTATAATGGAGGGCCTAGATTACGAGCAGTACTTC.

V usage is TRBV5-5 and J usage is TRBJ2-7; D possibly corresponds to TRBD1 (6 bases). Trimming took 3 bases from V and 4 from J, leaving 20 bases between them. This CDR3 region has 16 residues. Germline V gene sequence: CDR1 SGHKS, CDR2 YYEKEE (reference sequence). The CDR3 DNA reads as TGTGCCAGCAGCTGGAGACAGGTTCCCGAACAATACGAGCAGTACTTC. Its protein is CASSWRQVPEQYEQYF. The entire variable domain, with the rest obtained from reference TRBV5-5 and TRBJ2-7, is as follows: DAGVTQSPTHLIKTRGQQVTLRCSPISGHKSVSWYQQVLGQGPQFIFQYYEKEERGRGNFPDRFSARQFPNYSSELNVNALLLGDSALYLCASSWRQVPEQYEQYFGPGTRLTVT.

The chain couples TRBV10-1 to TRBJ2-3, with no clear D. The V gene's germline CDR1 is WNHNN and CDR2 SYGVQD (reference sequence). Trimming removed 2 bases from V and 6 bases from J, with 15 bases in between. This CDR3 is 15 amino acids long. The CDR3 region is CASSESGRIGDTQYF. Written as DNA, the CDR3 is TGCGCCAGCAGTGAGAGTGGCAGAATTGGGGATACGCAGTATTTT.